Detailed here is one T cell receptor (beta chain). It has no known antigen specificity. Nothing much larger sits one base from this clone, and base qualities are not available. Its CDR3 holds 14 amino acids, cysteine through phenylalanine. CDR3 DNA is the only sequence kept; it has 42 bases, read in frame from the first base. Deletion took 1 base off V and 2 bases off J, with a span of 8 bases between the germline ends. The germline V gene supplies CDR1 MDHEN and CDR2 SYDVKM. The sample comes from a study of blood T cell repertoires in COVID-19 (dated by TCRdb to the early 2020s). Background on the whole study: Samples from collaborators originated in the United States, Italy and Spain and spanned both the acute and convalescent phases of COVID-19. The material from the prospective study consisted of cDNA or gDNA derived from T cells, B-cell-depleted T cells, or PBMCs. The dataset comprised deeply sampled blood TCRbeta repertoires from subjects exposed to, actively infected with, or recovered from COVID-19. A freely available public database, intended as a resource for researchers studying the immune response to SARS-CoV-2, is where the repertoires were released. Samples were obtained from the ongoing ImmuneRACE study (first 160 participants) and from some 1,300 subjects provided by 6 global collaborators. The sample metadata nearly always contained a de-identified subject ID, COVID-19 status, age in years and sex. HLA class I and class II types, where available, came from metadata supplied by the sample provider rather than from assay-based typing. What the study reported, not specific to this receptor: How much clinical and demographic metadata was included differed by source and by participant, and the metadata was provided uncurated.

TCRbeta CDR3 regions were amplified from genomic DNA using the immunoSEQ Assay, a bias-controlled multiplex PCR. The paper's data handling went like this. The number of nucleated cells in each sample was estimated from the amplification of reference gene primers within the assay. To quantify the absolute abundance of each unique TCRbeta CDR3 rearrangement, sequence reads were collapsed and filtered. For each sample, productive Simpson clonality was calculated as the square root of Simpson's diversity index over productive rearrangements. TCRdb re-hosts the immuneACCESS table, in-frame sequences only. Its copies lack some clones; in the studies checked, an unresolved V gene accounts for under half of them, and the cause for the rest is not known. V and J calls and clone size are those listed in that table; D and trimming were worked out from the DNA. The table for this sample lists about 120,000 clones; roughly four fifths of them were counted only once. About 12% of the sample is held by the ten biggest clonotypes.

Each collaborating institution followed its own protocols to collect whole blood in K2EDTA tubes. For TCRbeta analysis, collaborators shipped samples as frozen whole blood, isolated PBMCs, or DNA extracted from either of those sample types. Sequenced sample: peripheral blood. The chain links TRBV28 with TRBJ2-5; a weak D assignment points to TRBD1 (5 bases agree). The sequence derives from a human donor in a cohort sampled during active COVID-19. In nucleotide form, the sequence is TGTGCCAGCAGTTTATCAGGGCTGCAAGAGACCCAGTACTTC. Translated, this is CASSLSGLQETQYF.